This entry describes one TCR beta chain. What this receptor recognizes is not known. No base-level quality is on record; no much larger clone is a single base apart. Each collaborating institution followed its own protocols to collect whole blood in K2EDTA tubes. For TCRbeta analysis, collaborator samples were shipped as frozen whole blood, as isolated PBMCs, or as DNA extracted from either sample type. This record comes from a study of blood T cell repertoires in COVID-19 (dated by TCRdb to about 2020). About the full investigation: Samples covering the acute and convalescent phases of COVID-19 were provided by collaborators in the United States, Italy and Spain. The repertoires were made available in a free public database intended to serve as a resource for research on the immune response to SARS-CoV-2. The samples were drawn from two sources: the first 160 participants of the ongoing ImmuneRACE study, and approximately 1,300 subjects contributed by 6 global collaborators. Deeply sampled blood TCRbeta repertoires from subjects exposed to, actively infected with, or recovered from COVID-19 were included in the dataset. The prospective study material was composed of cDNA or gDNA derived from T cells, B-cell-depleted T cells, or PBMCs. Nearly every sample came with metadata listing a de-identified subject ID, COVID-19 status, age in years and sex. HLA class I and class II types, where available, came from metadata supplied by the sample provider rather than from assay-based typing. General findings and caveats noted by the study authors: How much clinical and demographic metadata was included differed by source and by participant, and the metadata was provided uncurated.

From V the trimming removes 6 bases and from J it removes 4 bases, while the gene matches leave 8 bases of the junction unaccounted for. The CDR3 starts with the cysteine, ends with the phenylalanine, and has 15 residues. Left in the record is the CDR3 DNA by itself, 45 bases read in frame from the first base. The germline V gene gives CDR1 as MNHEY and CDR2 as SVGAGI. The immunoSEQ Assay, a bias-controlled multiplex PCR, was used to amplify TCRbeta CDR3 regions from genomic DNA. The authors' analysis ran thus. The number of nucleated cells in each sample was estimated by amplification of reference gene primers within the assay. To quantify the absolute abundance of each unique TCRbeta CDR3 rearrangement, sequence reads were collapsed and filtered. For each sample, productive Simpson clonality was calculated as the square root of Simpson's diversity index across productive rearrangements. Not all clones reach the TCRdb copy of this immuneACCESS table, which keeps in-frame sequences only. Checked studies attribute under half of the gap to unresolved V genes and leave the rest unexplained. The DNA gave D and trimming, while V, J and clone size come from that table. The sample table lists some 330,000 clones, 88% of them with a count of one. The top ten clones comprise roughly 4% of the sample.

The sample comprised peripheral blood. Recombination joined TRBV6-5 with TRBJ1-5, and 8 junctional nucleotides match TRBD1. This clonotype was sampled from a woman between 50 and 59 years old with active or convalescent COVID-19. CDR3 loop: CASSSTGGGNQPQHF. DNA sequence: TGTGCCAGCAGCTCCACAGGGGGGGGAAATCAGCCCCAGCATTTT.